Listed below are T cell receptor beta chains from one sample, sequenced in a study of cytomegalovirus exposure and HLA in healthy donors. Profiling relied on immunoSEQ multiplex PCR, and the TCRdb table lists in-frame clones only, not all of them. The data hold approximately 150,000 clones, with 65% to 70% observed a single time. Sequenced material: PBMCs. All receptors derive from a woman under 30 in good health and CMV-seropositive. Each CDR3 is given with its conserved first and last residue. Each record gives: J gene, D gene, clone size, V gene, CDR3 DNA, CDR3 protein. D genes are given only for firm matches. Some rows mark clone size as missing; the rest say once, few, many or name a class of expanded clone.

J gene: TRBJ2-7; D gene: TRBD2; clone size: .; V gene: TRBV28; CDR3 DNA: TGTGCCAGCAGTCTTGATTCTATGTGGGAGGGAGGCTACGAGCAGTACTTC; CDR3 protein: CASSLDSMWEGGYEQYF
J gene: TRBJ2-1; D gene: .; clone size: few; V gene: TRBV5-6; CDR3 DNA: TGTGCCAGCAGCTTGGTGCTAGCTAGCAATGAGCAGTTCTTC; CDR3 protein: CASSLVLASNEQFF
J gene: TRBJ2-4; D gene: TRBD1; clone size: .; V gene: TRBV6-1; CDR3 DNA: TGTGCCAGCAGTGAGAGGACAGGGGGTAAAAACATTCAGTACTTC; CDR3 protein: CASSERTGGKNIQYF
J gene: TRBJ1-1; D gene: .; clone size: .; V gene: TRBV7-2; CDR3 DNA: TGTGCCAGCAGCACGGCATGGACAGACTTCACTGAAGCTTTCTTT; CDR3 protein: CASSTAWTDFTEAFF
J gene: TRBJ1-2; D gene: .; clone size: once; V gene: TRBV4-3; CDR3 DNA: TGCGCCAGCAGCCAAGATCTGACAGTAAACTATGGCTACACCTTC; CDR3 protein: CASSQDLTVNYGYTF
J gene: TRBJ2-6; D gene: .; clone size: few; V gene: TRBV2; CDR3 DNA: TGTGCCAGCAGCAGGACGGGGAGCTCTGGGGCCAACGTCCTGACTTTC; CDR3 protein: CASSRTGSSGANVLTF
J gene: TRBJ2-1; D gene: TRBD2; clone size: once; V gene: TRBV10-3; CDR3 DNA: TGTGCCACCGGGAAAATGGCGGGGGACAATGAGCAGTTCTTC; CDR3 protein: CATGKMAGDNEQFF
J gene: TRBJ1-1; D gene: TRBD1; clone size: few; V gene: TRBV30; CDR3 DNA: TGTGCCTGGAGTAGACAGGGAAGAACTGAAGCTTTCTTT; CDR3 protein: CAWSRQGRTEAFF
J gene: TRBJ2-2; D gene: .; clone size: .; V gene: TRBV10-3; CDR3 DNA: TGTGCCATCAGTGAGTCGCTAAGGGGATCAAGGCTGTTTTTT; CDR3 protein: CAISESLRGSRLFF
J gene: TRBJ2-7; D gene: .; clone size: .; V gene: TRBV5-1; CDR3 DNA: TGCGCCAGCAGCTCCGGAATAGTGAGCGGAGCTTATTCCTACGAGCAGTACTTC; CDR3 protein: CASSSGIVSGAYSYEQYF
J gene: TRBJ2-2; D gene: .; clone size: .; V gene: TRBV27; CDR3 DNA: TGTGCCAGCAGTTACAGGGTCACCGGGGAGCTGTTTTTT; CDR3 protein: CASSYRVTGELFF
J gene: TRBJ2-5; D gene: TRBD1; clone size: .; V gene: TRBV7-2; CDR3 DNA: TGTGCCAGCAGCTCCGGGACAGGGGTAAAAGAGACCCAGTACTTC; CDR3 protein: CASSSGTGVKETQYF
J gene: TRBJ2-1; D gene: .; clone size: .; V gene: TRBV2; CDR3 DNA: TGTGCCAGCAGTGAGCGCCCGAGCTCCTACAATGAGCAGTTCTTC; CDR3 protein: CASSERPSSYNEQFF
J gene: TRBJ1-3; D gene: .; clone size: .; V gene: TRBV4-3; CDR3 DNA: TGCGCCAGCAGCCAAGTTGGCAGCTCTGGAAACACCATATATTTT; CDR3 protein: CASSQVGSSGNTIYF
J gene: TRBJ1-1; D gene: .; clone size: .; V gene: TRBV30; CDR3 DNA: TGTGCCTGGAGTCTCATATACAGGGAAGCGGCTGAAGCTTTCTTT; CDR3 protein: CAWSLIYREAAEAFF
J gene: TRBJ1-2; D gene: TRBD1; clone size: few; V gene: TRBV5-1; CDR3 DNA: TGCGCCAGCACCAGGCTTGCGACAGGGAGTGACTATGGCTACACCTTC; CDR3 protein: CASTRLATGSDYGYTF
J gene: TRBJ1-2; D gene: .; clone size: .; V gene: TRBV18; CDR3 DNA: TGTGCCAGCTCACCGGTTGTCAGGGGAATCTATTTTTTCTTCCGCTACACCTTC; CDR3 protein: CASSPVVRGIYFFFRYTF
J gene: TRBJ2-1; D gene: TRBD1; clone size: .; V gene: TRBV13; CDR3 DNA: TGTGCCAGCAGCCCCCGGACAGGGGAAAATGAGCAGTTCTTC; CDR3 protein: CASSPRTGENEQFF
J gene: TRBJ2-7; D gene: .; clone size: few; V gene: TRBV2; CDR3 DNA: TGTGCCAGCAGCGATAACCGCAGCTACGAGCAGTACTTC; CDR3 protein: CASSDNRSYEQYF
J gene: TRBJ2-5; D gene: .; clone size: .; V gene: TRBV7-8; CDR3 DNA: TGTGCCAGCAGGGGCTACGGCGGCCTCGGGGTGGAGACCCAGTACTTC; CDR3 protein: CASRGYGGLGVETQYF
J gene: TRBJ2-1; D gene: .; clone size: few; V gene: TRBV4-2; CDR3 DNA: TGTGCCAGCAGCCATGCGGGAAGAGGTCCGTTCTTC; CDR3 protein: CASSHAGRGPFF
J gene: TRBJ1-2; D gene: TRBD1; clone size: once; V gene: TRBV5-1; CDR3 DNA: TGCGCCAGCAGCTTGGCCAGGGGGAATGGCGACACCTTC; CDR3 protein: CASSLARGNGDTF
J gene: TRBJ2-3; D gene: .; clone size: .; V gene: TRBV28; CDR3 DNA: TGTGCCAGCAGTTTACTTCAGGCTGGAGATACGCAGTATTTT; CDR3 protein: CASSLLQAGDTQYF
J gene: TRBJ2-5; D gene: .; clone size: .; V gene: TRBV28; CDR3 DNA: TGTGCCAGCAGTTTCAGGGGTTGGTCACAAGAGACCCAGTACTTC; CDR3 protein: CASSFRGWSQETQYF
J gene: TRBJ1-2; D gene: .; clone size: .; V gene: TRBV5-8; CDR3 DNA: TGTGCCAGCAGCTCGGGGTCGGTCTATGGCTACACCTTC; CDR3 protein: CASSSGSVYGYTF
J gene: TRBJ1-1; D gene: TRBD1; clone size: few; V gene: TRBV5-1; CDR3 DNA: TGCGCCAGCAGCTTGCGGACAGGGCCGAACACTGAAGCTTTCTTT; CDR3 protein: CASSLRTGPNTEAFF
J gene: TRBJ2-3; D gene: .; clone size: .; V gene: TRBV2; CDR3 DNA: TGTGCCAGCAGTGAGCAGGCGGGAATAAGGGATACGCAGTATTTT; CDR3 protein: CASSEQAGIRDTQYF
J gene: TRBJ1-4; D gene: .; clone size: .; V gene: TRBV10-3; CDR3 DNA: TGTGCCATACAGGCCCAGATTAATGAAAAACTGTTTTTT; CDR3 protein: CAIQAQINEKLFF
J gene: TRBJ2-3; D gene: .; clone size: .; V gene: TRBV2; CDR3 DNA: TGTGCCAGCAGCCTACAGTCATCTAGCACAGATACGCAGTATTTT; CDR3 protein: CASSLQSSSTDTQYF
J gene: TRBJ1-4; D gene: TRBD1; clone size: .; V gene: TRBV29-1; CDR3 DNA: TGCAGCGCGGGACAGAATAATGAAAAACTGTTTTTT; CDR3 protein: CSAGQNNEKLFF
J gene: TRBJ2-1; D gene: .; clone size: .; V gene: TRBV2; CDR3 DNA: TGTGCCAGCAGCCCGAGCTCCTACAATGAGCAGTTCTTC; CDR3 protein: CASSPSSYNEQFF
J gene: TRBJ1-1; D gene: .; clone size: .; V gene: TRBV5-6; CDR3 DNA: TGTGCCAGCAGCAGGACACTGAACACTGAAGCTTTCTTT; CDR3 protein: CASSRTLNTEAFF
J gene: TRBJ1-4; D gene: TRBD1; clone size: few; V gene: TRBV9; CDR3 DNA: TGTGCCAGCAGCACCGGGGACAGGGGGCCGACTAATGAAAAACTGTTTTTT; CDR3 protein: CASSTGDRGPTNEKLFF
J gene: TRBJ1-2; D gene: .; clone size: .; V gene: TRBV29-1; CDR3 DNA: TGCAGCGTTCACGGGGTGGGATACTATGGCTACACCTTC; CDR3 protein: CSVHGVGYYGYTF
J gene: TRBJ2-3; D gene: .; clone size: .; V gene: TRBV21-1; CDR3 DNA: TGTGCCAGCCCCTCGGGGGCGCAGTATTTT; CDR3 protein: CASPSGAQYF
J gene: TRBJ2-2; D gene: TRBD1; clone size: once; V gene: TRBV6-5; CDR3 DNA: TGTGCCAGCAGTTACTATCGACAGGGGTTAACCGGGGAGCTGTTTTTT; CDR3 protein: CASSYYRQGLTGELFF
J gene: TRBJ1-5; D gene: TRBD1; clone size: .; V gene: TRBV5-1; CDR3 DNA: TGCGCCAGCAGGTTGACAGGGGGAACGGGTCAGCCCCAGCATTTT; CDR3 protein: CASRLTGGTGQPQHF
J gene: TRBJ2-1; D gene: .; clone size: .; V gene: TRBV11-2; CDR3 DNA: TGTGCCAGCAGCTTAGATCATCGGCTAGCTGTATACAATGAGCAGTTCTTC; CDR3 protein: CASSLDHRLAVYNEQFF
J gene: TRBJ2-7; D gene: .; clone size: .; V gene: TRBV30; CDR3 DNA: TGTGCCTGGAAACCTCCCACAGGTCCGTCCCCCTACGAGCAGTACTTC; CDR3 protein: CAWKPPTGPSPYEQYF
J gene: TRBJ2-5; D gene: .; clone size: .; V gene: TRBV6-6; CDR3 DNA: TGTGCCAGCAGTTACCCTAAAGAGACCCAGTACTTC; CDR3 protein: CASSYPKETQYF
J gene: TRBJ2-7; D gene: TRBD1; clone size: .; V gene: TRBV28; CDR3 DNA: TGTGCCAGCAGGGGGACAGGGCCCTACGAGCAGTACTTC; CDR3 protein: CASRGTGPYEQYF
J gene: TRBJ1-1; D gene: .; clone size: .; V gene: TRBV5-1; CDR3 DNA: TGCGCCAGCAGCCTGACCCCCGGGGGATACACTGAAGCTTTCTTT; CDR3 protein: CASSLTPGGYTEAFF
J gene: TRBJ2-2; D gene: .; clone size: few; V gene: TRBV6-1; CDR3 DNA: TGTGCCAGCAGTGCGCCGTTATGGCCGGGCGGGGAGCTGTTTTTT; CDR3 protein: CASSAPLWPGGELFF
J gene: TRBJ2-5; D gene: .; clone size: few; V gene: TRBV5-1; CDR3 DNA: TGCGCCAGCAGCTTGGATGCAGCGGGTAAGACCCAGTACTTC; CDR3 protein: CASSLDAAGKTQYF
J gene: TRBJ2-2; D gene: .; clone size: .; V gene: TRBV2; CDR3 DNA: TGTGCCAGCAGCCGTGACGGGTCGAACACCGGGGAGCTGTTTTTT; CDR3 protein: CASSRDGSNTGELFF
J gene: TRBJ2-7; D gene: TRBD2; clone size: .; V gene: TRBV7-2; CDR3 DNA: TGTGCCAGCACCATGAACCCGGGGGGACGAGAGCAGTACTTC; CDR3 protein: CASTMNPGGREQYF
J gene: TRBJ2-7; D gene: .; clone size: once; V gene: TRBV27; CDR3 DNA: TGTGCCAGCAGGGCCGCAGGGTCGGATGGGGAGCAGTACTTC; CDR3 protein: CASRAAGSDGEQYF
J gene: TRBJ2-7; D gene: TRBD1; clone size: .; V gene: TRBV27; CDR3 DNA: TGTGCCAGCAGTCCCCCAACAGGGGGCATGTACGAGCAGTACTTC; CDR3 protein: CASSPPTGGMYEQYF
J gene: TRBJ2-7; D gene: .; clone size: few; V gene: TRBV27; CDR3 DNA: TGTGCCAGCAGTCGCGGACAGTCCTACGAGCAGTACTTC; CDR3 protein: CASSRGQSYEQYF
J gene: TRBJ1-3; D gene: .; clone size: .; V gene: TRBV6-1; CDR3 DNA: TGTGCCAGCAGTGAAGGACAGTCTGGAAACACCATATATTTT; CDR3 protein: CASSEGQSGNTIYF
J gene: TRBJ2-3; D gene: .; clone size: .; V gene: TRBV7-9; CDR3 DNA: TGTGCCAGCAGCTTCGGAGGACGCGATACGCAGTATTTT; CDR3 protein: CASSFGGRDTQYF
J gene: TRBJ2-5; D gene: TRBD1; clone size: .; V gene: TRBV2; CDR3 DNA: TGTGCCAGCACCTATGGGACAGGGCGAAACCAAGAGACCCAGTACTTC; CDR3 protein: CASTYGTGRNQETQYF
J gene: TRBJ2-7; D gene: TRBD1; clone size: .; V gene: TRBV18; CDR3 DNA: TGTGCCAGCTGTGCCGGGACAGGCTCCTACGAGCAGTACTTC; CDR3 protein: CASCAGTGSYEQYF
J gene: TRBJ1-1; D gene: .; clone size: .; V gene: TRBV7-9; CDR3 DNA: TGTGCCAGCAGCTTAGAGGAAGGACAAGCTGAAGCTTTCTTT; CDR3 protein: CASSLEEGQAEAFF